A single sample gave rise to the 20 T cell receptor beta chains below, sequenced in a study of T cells in Graves' hyperthyroidism and ophthalmopathy (dated by TCRdb to the late 2010s). The method was multiplex PCR. The reads were generated on an Illumina HiSeq 2000. TCR beta CDR3 regions were amplified from RNA transcripts. A first-round RT-PCR of the TCR CDR3 used the HTBI primer set with the Qiagen OneStep RT-PCR kit. TCRdb took the public reads, trimmed them with fastp at Q25, ran MiXCR for clone calling and kept in-frame beta chains. Every distinct CDR3 protein forms one entry, paired with its most common genes and DNA. The sample table holds about 59,000 distinct CDR3 sequences, of which roughly 58% were seen once. The ten largest clones represent about 3.6% of the sample. The source material was blood. Receptor source: a woman aged 60-75 years with Graves' ophthalmopathy.

Comments on this clonotype: A read error may produce the germline difference seen at one junction end. The rearrangement joins TRBV7-7 to TRBJ2-1, with D perhaps TRBD1 or TRBD2 (6 bases each). There are 15 residues in the CDR3. Germline values: CDR1 SSHAT, CDR2 FNYEAQ (reference sequence). The CDR3 nucleotides read TGTGCTAGCAGCTTAGGCCCGACAGGCCGGGAGACCCAGTTCTTC. The encoded protein is CASSLGPTGRETQFF.

J is TRBJ2-1 and V is TRBV11-2, with TRBD2 matching over 8 bases. The CDR3 consists of 16 residues. Germline CDR1 reads SGHAT; CDR2 reads FQNNGV. J gave up 0 bases and V 4 bases, and 5 bases lay outside the gene matches. For the CDR3, the DNA is TGTGCCAGCAGCTCTCTGCGGGAGGTCTCCTACAATGAGCAGTTCTTC. Protein: CASSSLREVSYNEQFF.

Turning to this clonotype: Likely a read error: the CDR3 ends without its conserved phenylalanine or tryptophan. The limits of the CDR3 on the DNA are not certain, so only TCRdb's listed CDR3 is given. This rearrangement joins TRBV20-1 to TRBJ2-2. Germline V gene sequence: CDR1 DFQATT, CDR2 SNEGSKA (reference sequence). The CDR3 contains 10 residues when both ends are counted. The CDR3 here is CSARDLGRSG.

Ten or more counts support this clonotype. The V gene is TRBV18, the J gene TRBJ1-6; D ambiguous. V was trimmed by 6 bases and J by 7 bases, leaving 13 bases between them. There are 14 residues in the CDR3. Germline V gene data show CDR1 as KGHSH and CDR2 as LQKENI. This chain's CDR3 is CASSRADLNSPLHF. The CDR3 DNA is TGTGCCAGCTCCCGCGCGGACTTAAATTCACCCCTCCACTTT.

The sample holds many counts of this clonotype. The chain is built from TRBV6-6 and TRBJ2-4; no clear D gene. Germline CDR1 and CDR2: MNHNY and SVGAGI (reference sequence). The CDR3 has 16 amino acids. Trimming took off 7 bases at V and 0 bases at J, with 16 bases between the two ends. In nucleotides, the CDR3 is TGTGCCAGCAAGTCGGGTCCCGGGTTAGCCAAAAACATTCAGTACTTC. This gives the protein CASKSGPGLAKNIQYF.

About this clonotype: Here the CDR3 omits its conserved ending phenylalanine or tryptophan, so a read error is the likely source. The DNA is left out, because the CDR3 cannot be placed on it with certainty; the CDR3 is given as TCRdb lists it. J is TRBJ2-3 and V is TRBV15; the D call of TRBD1 is as the table states it, not checked on the DNA. Including both end residues, the CDR3 is 11 amino acids long. Germline V gene lookup returns CDR1 LNHNV and CDR2 YYDKDF (reference sequence). The CDR3 spells CATSSGATRYL.

There are many counts of this clonotype. As DNA, the CDR3 is TGCCGCGGGACTAGCGGGGGGGGGCTAAGCACAGATACGCAGTATTTT. It codes for CRGTSGGGLSTDTQYF. The chain is built from TRBV20-1 and TRBJ2-3; 16 bases match TRBD2. The germline gives CDR1 DFQATT, CDR2 SNEGSKA (reference sequence). The CDR3 has 16 amino acids.

In its sample, this clonotype was seen many times. The chain is built from TRBV19 and TRBJ2-3; D unresolved. V was pared by 3 bases and J by 0 bases, with 10 bases between. The CDR3 runs 15 residues. Germline lookup yields CDR1 LNHDA and CDR2 SQIVND (reference sequence). The CDR3, as DNA: TGTGCCAGTAGTATGTCCGGAACTAGCACAGATACGCAGTATTTT. Translating it yields CASSMSGTSTDTQYF.

This clonotype was detected many times. The chain uses TRBV5-1 and TRBJ1-1; D unclear. With 7 bases removed from V and 3 bases from J, the gap between germline ends came to 7 bases. Germline V gene sequence: CDR1 SGHRS, CDR2 YFSETQ. The CDR3 is 11 residues long. The CDR3 DNA follows: TGCGCCAGCCGCTGGGACACTGAAGCTTTCTTT. Residues: CASRWDTEAFF.

The chain links TRBV24-1 to TRBJ1-4; TRBD1 is a possible D gene (6 bases). The V end lost 2 bases, the J end lost 7 bases, and 13 bases lay between the germline ends. The CDR3 is made up of 15 amino acids. Germline-derived CDR1 and CDR2 are KGHDR and SFDVKD. The CDR3 bases are TGTGCCACCAGTGATTCCCAGGGGCCGTCTGAAAAACTGTTTTTT. Amino acid sequence: CATSDSQGPSEKLFF.

This clonotype was counted many times. The chain couples TRBV20-1 to TRBJ2-7; TRBD2 matches 10 bases. The V and J ends lost 2 bases and 3 bases, in that order; junction bases with no gene match: 4. CDR1 and CDR2 from the germline V gene are DFQATT and SNEGSKA (reference sequence). The CDR3 totals 14 residues. Written as DNA, the CDR3 is TGCAGTGCTAGATCCGGGACTAGCGACTACGAGCAGTACTTC. Its translation: CSARSGTSDYEQYF.

J is TRBJ2-2 and V is TRBV2; 7 bases map to TRBD1. The germline CDR1 and CDR2 sequences are SNHLY and FYNNEI. The CDR3 consists of 16 residues. The V segment lost 7 bases and the J segment 6 bases; nucleotides outside the gene matches: 14. This CDR3 reads CASKTGVGIGSGELFF. CDR3 bases: TGTGCCAGCAAAACAGGGGTTGGAATTGGATCCGGGGAGCTGTTTTTT. The full variable domain, its missing parts supplied by reference TRBV2 and TRBJ2-2, is EPEVTQTPSHQVTQMGQEVILRCVPISNHLYFYWYRQILGQKVEFLVSFYNNEISEKSEIFDDQFSVERPDGSNFTLKIRSTKLEDSAMYFCASKTGVGIGSGELFFGEGSRLTVL.

J is TRBJ2-5 and V is TRBV20-1; D remains ambiguous. Trimming took 5 bases from V and 5 from J, leaving 15 bases between them. The CDR3 loop spans 13 amino acids. The germline V gene has CDR1 DFQATT and CDR2 SNEGSKA (reference sequence). CDR3 amino acids: CSARRLESETQYF. CDR3 DNA sequence: TGCAGTGCTCGAAGGTTGGAGTCGGAGACCCAGTACTTC.

The chain links TRBV7-3 to TRBJ2-7; either TRBD1 or TRBD2 may supply D (6 bases each). The CDR3 has 16 amino acids. Germline V gene sequence: CDR1 SGHTA, CDR2 FQGTGA. V was clipped by 5 bases and J by 2 bases, with 19 bases between them. This chain's CDR3 is CASSPGRGGRTYEQYF. The CDR3 nucleotides are TGTGCCAGCAGCCCCGGAAGAGGGGGGCGCACCTACGAGCAGTACTTC.

At least ten counts were recorded for this clonotype. The chain couples TRBV12-3 or TRBV12-4 to TRBJ2-1, with 9 positions matching TRBD2. The CDR3 runs 16 residues. V lost 4 bases to trimming and J lost 4 bases; unmatched junction nucleotides: 8. CDR3 in DNA: TGTGCCAGCAGTTCGGTGCGGGAGGGCCGGTACAATGAGCAGTTCTTC. It encodes CASSSVREGRYNEQFF.

V usage is TRBV19 and J usage is TRBJ2-5, with D perhaps TRBD2 (6 bases). V shed 4 bases and J shed 13 bases, with 22 bases lying between them. The CDR3 has 14 amino acids. CDR1 LNHDA and CDR2 SQIVND come from the germline V gene (reference sequence). Written as DNA, the CDR3 is TGTGCCAGTAGTACAGAAGGAGGGGCCCGGGTGATGTACTTC. It codes for CASSTEGGARVMYF. Using reference TRBV19 and TRBJ2-5 for the parts outside the CDR3, the full variable domain is DGGITQSPKYLFRKEGQNVTLSCEQNLNHDAMYWYRQDPGQGLRLIYYSQIVNDFQKGDIAEGYSVSREKKESFPLTVTSAQKNPTAFYLCASSTEGGARVMYFGPGTRLLVL.

There are many counts of this clonotype. V is TRBV6-5 and J is TRBJ1-2; 7 positions match TRBD1. The CDR3 extends over 12 amino acids. Germline-derived CDR1 and CDR2 are MNHEY and SVGAGI. V dropped 7 bases and J dropped 8; count of bases not matched to a gene: 7. The CDR3 nucleotides read TGTGCCAGCACGACCCCAGGGGGAGGCTACACCTTC. Its translation: CASTTPGGGYTF.

In its sample, this clonotype was seen many times. The chain is built from TRBV7-2 and TRBJ2-1, with TRBD1 identical over 7 bases. The CDR3 consists of 12 residues. The trim removed 4 bases at V and 13 bases at J, leaving 7 bases unmatched. Germline loops: CDR1 SGHTA, CDR2 FQGNSA. The CDR3 spells CASSSDRAAQFF. In nucleotides, the CDR3 is TGTGCCAGCAGCTCCGACAGGGCGGCCCAGTTCTTC.

By share of the sample, this clonotype is medium-sized. The chain combines TRBV20-1 with TRBJ2-7, with D perhaps TRBD1 (6 bases). V was trimmed by 3 bases and J by 4 bases, leaving 13 bases between them. This CDR3 region has 13 residues. Germline CDR1 DFQATT, CDR2 SNEGSKA (reference sequence). The CDR3 nucleotides read TGCAGTGCTAGCGGACAGATACCTTACGAGCAGTACTTC. Translating gives CSASGQIPYEQYF.

Note on this clonotype: In this CDR3 the conserved last residue, phenylalanine or tryptophan, is missing, so a read error is likely. Here the CDR3 reads CSIRQGAGANVLTV. CDR3 sequence (DNA): TGCAGCATACGTCAGGGGGCTGGGGCCAACGTCCTGACTGTC. This sequence joins TRBV29-1 and TRBJ2-6, with TRBD1 identical over 7 bases. Germline V gives CDR1 SQVTM, CDR2 ANQGSEA. The CDR3 contains 14 residues. J gave up 2 bases and V 8 bases, and 6 bases lay outside the gene matches.